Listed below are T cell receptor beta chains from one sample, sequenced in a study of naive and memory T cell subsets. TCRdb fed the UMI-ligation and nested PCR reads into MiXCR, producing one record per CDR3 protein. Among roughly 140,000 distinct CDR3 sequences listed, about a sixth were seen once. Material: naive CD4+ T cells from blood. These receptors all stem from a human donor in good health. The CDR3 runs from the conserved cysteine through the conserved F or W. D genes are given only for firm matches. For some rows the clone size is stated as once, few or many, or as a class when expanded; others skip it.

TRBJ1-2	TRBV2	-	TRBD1	CASSRGLSYGYTF	TGTGCCAGCAGTAGGGGGCTGAGCTATGGCTACACCTTC
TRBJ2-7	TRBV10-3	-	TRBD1	CAITPGTGGPSYEQYF	TGTGCCATCACCCCGGGGACAGGGGGACCCTCCTACGAGCAGTACTTC
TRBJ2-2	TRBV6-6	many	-	CASSYLGRNTGELFF	TGTGCCAGCAGTTACTTGGGGAGGAACACCGGGGAGCTGTTTTTT
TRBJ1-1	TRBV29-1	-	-	CSVVRGGLGNTEAFF	TGCAGCGTTGTAAGGGGAGGGCTTGGGAACACTGAAGCTTTCTTT
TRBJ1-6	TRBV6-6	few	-	CASSPRGPYNSPLHF	TGTGCCAGCAGCCCCCGGGGCCCCTATAATTCACCCCTCCACTTT
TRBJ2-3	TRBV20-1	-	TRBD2	CSAMGLAESTDTQYF	TGCAGTGCTATGGGACTAGCGGAGAGCACAGATACGCAGTATTTT
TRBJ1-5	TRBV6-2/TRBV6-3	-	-	CASRTRGYSNQPQHF	TGTGCCAGCAGAACCAGGGGCTATAGCAATCAGCCCCAGCATTTT
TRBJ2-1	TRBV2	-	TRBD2	CASSELTSGNNEQFF	TGTGCCAGCAGTGAATTGACTAGCGGTAACAATGAGCAGTTCTTC
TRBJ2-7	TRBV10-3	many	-	CAISESSGESYEQYF	TGTGCCATCAGTGAGTCGAGCGGAGAGTCCTACGAGCAGTACTTC
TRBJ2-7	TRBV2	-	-	CASRPTPLSYEQYF	TGTGCCAGCAGGCCCACACCACTCTCCTACGAGCAGTACTTC
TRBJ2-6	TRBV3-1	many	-	CASSQVGAQAGGANVLTF	TGTGCCAGCAGCCAAGTGGGGGCCCAGGCAGGTGGGGCCAACGTCCTGACTTTC
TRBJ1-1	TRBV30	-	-	CAWSVTEGKTEAFF	TGTGCCTGGAGTGTTACGGAGGGGAAGACTGAAGCTTTCTTT
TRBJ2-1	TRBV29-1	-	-	CSVGDRSSYNEQFF	TGCAGCGTGGGAGACCGGAGCTCCTACAATGAGCAGTTCTTC
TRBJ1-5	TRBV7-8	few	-	CASSFGTDKGPQHF	TGTGCCAGCAGCTTTGGGACCGACAAGGGTCCCCAGCATTTT
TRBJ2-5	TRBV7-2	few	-	CASSLGPGYLQETQYF	TGTGCCAGCAGCTTAGGACCGGGATACCTTCAAGAGACCCAGTACTTC
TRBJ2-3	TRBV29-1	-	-	CSVTPRFTDTQYF	TGCAGCGTTACCCCCAGATTTACAGATACGCAGTATTTT
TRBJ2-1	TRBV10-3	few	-	CAISVADEQFF	TGTGCCATCAGTGTTGCCGATGAGCAGTTCTTC
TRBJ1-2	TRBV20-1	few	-	CSARRLGRGYTF	TGCAGTGCTAGAAGGCTCGGTCGGGGCTACACCTTC
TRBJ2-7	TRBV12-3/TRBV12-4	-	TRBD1	CASKNPGQGLSEQYF	TGTGCCAGCAAGAATCCGGGACAGGGGCTCTCCGAGCAGTACTTC
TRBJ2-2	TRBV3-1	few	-	CASSQRGPGELFF	TGTGCCAGCAGCCAACGGGGGCCCGGGGAGCTGTTTTTT
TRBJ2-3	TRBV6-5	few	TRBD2	CASSYQGLAGADTQYF	TGTGCCAGCAGTTACCAGGGACTAGCGGGAGCAGATACGCAGTATTTT
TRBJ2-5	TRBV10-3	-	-	CAISDPWQETQYF	TGTGCCATCAGTGATCCGTGGCAAGAGACCCAGTACTTC
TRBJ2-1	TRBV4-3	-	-	CASSRSSVGVSSYNEQFF	TGCGCCAGCAGCCGATCCTCTGTGGGGGTGAGCTCCTACAATGAGCAGTTCTTC
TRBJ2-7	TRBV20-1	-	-	CSAFDSRRYEQYF	TGCAGTGCCTTCGACAGTCGAAGGTACGAGCAGTACTTC
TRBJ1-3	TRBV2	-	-	CASTSGSGNTIYF	TGTGCCAGTACGAGTGGCTCTGGAAACACCATATATTTT
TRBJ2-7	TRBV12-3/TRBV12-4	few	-	CASSFGVHEQYF	TGTGCCAGCAGTTTCGGGGTCCACGAGCAGTACTTC
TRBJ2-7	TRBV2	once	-	CASKGEVYEQYF	TGTGCCAGCAAAGGGGAAGTCTACGAGCAGTACTTC
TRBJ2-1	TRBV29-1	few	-	CSATRYEQFF	TGCAGCGCAACCCGTTATGAGCAGTTCTTC
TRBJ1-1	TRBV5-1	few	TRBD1	CASSLEVQGAEAFF	TGCGCCAGCAGCTTGGAGGTACAGGGGGCCGAAGCTTTCTTT
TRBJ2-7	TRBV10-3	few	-	CATFRGAVDEQYF	TGTGCCACGTTCCGGGGGGCCGTCGACGAGCAGTACTTC
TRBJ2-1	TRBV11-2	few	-	CASSLEYNEQFF	TGTGCCAGCAGCTTGGAGTACAATGAGCAGTTCTTC
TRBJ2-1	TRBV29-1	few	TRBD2	CSVGTSGSSYNEQFF	TGCAGCGTTGGGACTAGCGGGAGCTCCTACAATGAGCAGTTCTTC
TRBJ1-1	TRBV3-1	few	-	CASSQGGTEAFF	TGTGCCAGCAGCCAAGGGGGAACTGAAGCTTTCTTT
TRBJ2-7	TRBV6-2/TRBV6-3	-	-	CASRQSYEQYF	TGTGCCAGTCGACAGTCCTACGAGCAGTACTTC
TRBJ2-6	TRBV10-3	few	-	CAISVDKGPSSGANVLTF	TGTGCCATCAGTGTTGATAAAGGACCAAGCTCTGGGGCCAACGTCCTGACTTTC
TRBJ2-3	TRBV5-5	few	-	CASSLAGTPPDTQYF	TGTGCCAGCAGCTTGGCCGGGACGCCCCCAGATACGCAGTATTTT
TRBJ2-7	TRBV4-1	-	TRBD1	CASSQATGDYYEQYF	TGCGCCAGCAGCCAAGCCACAGGGGATTATTACGAGCAGTACTTC
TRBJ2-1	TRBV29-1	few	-	CSVCCGAGYNEQFF	TGCAGCGTTTGCTGCGGGGCCGGATACAATGAGCAGTTCTTC
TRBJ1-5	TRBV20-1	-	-	CSARVSGGSNQPQHF	TGCAGTGCTAGAGTCAGTGGGGGAAGCAATCAGCCCCAGCATTTT
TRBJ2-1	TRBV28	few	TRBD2	CASTPLAGGPYNEQFF	TGTGCCAGCACCCCCCTAGCGGGAGGGCCCTACAATGAGCAGTTCTTC
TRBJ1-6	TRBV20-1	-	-	CSAATGLGSPLHF	TGCAGTGCTGCGACAGGTCTGGGTTCACCCCTCCACTTT
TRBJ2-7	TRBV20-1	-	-	CSARTGTAGAYEQYF	TGCAGTGCTCGGACAGGGACGGCGGGGGCCTACGAGCAGTACTTC
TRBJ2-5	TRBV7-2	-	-	CASSLRLQKETQYF	TGTGCCAGCAGCTTAAGGCTACAGAAAGAGACCCAGTACTTC
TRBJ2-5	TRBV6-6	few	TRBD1	CASSYSAWGQGARETQYF	TGTGCCAGCAGTTACTCCGCTTGGGGACAGGGGGCGCGGGAGACCCAGTACTTC
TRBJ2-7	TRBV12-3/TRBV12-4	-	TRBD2	CASSLRLAGAFYEQYF	TGTGCCAGCAGTCTCAGACTAGCGGGTGCCTTCTACGAGCAGTACTTC
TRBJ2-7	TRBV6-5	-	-	CASSYPVGQGSEQYF	TGTGCCAGCAGTTACCCTGTGGGGCAGGGGTCCGAGCAGTACTTC
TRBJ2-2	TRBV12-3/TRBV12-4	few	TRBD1	CASRLTMDRGNTGELFF	TGTGCCAGCAGACTGACGATGGACAGGGGAAACACCGGGGAGCTGTTTTTT
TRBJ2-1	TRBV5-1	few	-	CASSLPQNEQFF	TGCGCCAGCAGCTTGCCCCAGAATGAGCAGTTCTTC
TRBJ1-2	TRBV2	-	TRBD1	CASSDPGQINYGYTF	TGTGCCAGCAGTGACCCGGGACAGATTAACTATGGCTACACCTTC
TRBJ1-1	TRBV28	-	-	CASSPGWGEVAFF	TGTGCCAGCAGTCCCGGTTGGGGGGAGGTAGCTTTCTTT